The 10 T cell receptor beta chains in this list originate from one sample, sequenced in a study of T cell responses to AZD1222 COVID-19 vaccine. The method was immunoSEQ multiplex PCR; TCRdb's version includes in-frame clones alone and lacks a portion of them. The repertoire includes 85,000 to 90,000 clones, roughly 89% of them detected once, and 2% to 2.5% sits in the top ten. This specimen consisted of peripheral blood, obtained on day 0 of AZD1222 vaccination. The receptors stem from an adult in good health.

The chain couples TRBV15 to TRBJ1-6; D unclear. This CDR3 comprises 14 residues. Germline assignment: CDR1 LNHNV and CDR2 YYDKDF (reference sequence). With 0 bases removed from V and 7 bases from J, the gap between germline ends came to 7 bases. CDR3: CATSRDFRNSPLHF. The DNA of the CDR3 is TGTGCCACCAGCAGAGATTTCCGGAATTCACCCCTCCACTTT.

The chain uses TRBV6-5 and TRBJ1-1, with D unresolved. The CDR3 is made up of 13 amino acids. V was cut by 6 bases and J by 10 bases, with 18 bases left in between. Germline V gives CDR1 MNHEY, CDR2 SVGAGI. Here the CDR3 DNA reads TGTGCCAGCAGACGCTCCCGCGTAGCGGCAGCTTTCTTT. It is translated as CASRRSRVAAAFF.

J is TRBJ1-2 and V is TRBV5-6; no definite D call. Trimming pared 0 bases from V and 7 bases from J, leaving 4 bases between. Germline V gene sequence: CDR1 SGHDT, CDR2 YYEEEE. The CDR3 loop spans 11 amino acids. CDR3 in amino acids: CASSLGPGYTF. In nucleotides, the CDR3 is TGTGCCAGCAGCTTGGGTCCTGGCTACACCTTC.

This chain links TRBV12-3 or TRBV12-4 with TRBJ1-2; a weak D match, TRBD1 (6 bases). V was cut by 5 bases and J by 2 bases, with 9 bases left in between. The CDR3 spans 13 residues. The CDR3: CASSRTDNYGYTF. The CDR3 DNA reads as TGTGCCAGCAGTCGGACAGACAACTATGGCTACACCTTC.

CDR3 residues: CASGPPWGSGANVLTF. CDR3 coding DNA: TGTGCTAGTGGTCCCCCGTGGGGCTCTGGGGCCAACGTCCTGACTTTC. The chain uses TRBV12-5 and TRBJ2-6; D is uncertain. The CDR3 spans 16 residues. CDR1 and CDR2 from the germline V gene are LGHNT and FRNRAP. The germline V and J ends were trimmed by 5 bases and 0 bases, with 11 bases remaining between them.

V usage is TRBV19 and J usage is TRBJ2-2, with 8 bases matching TRBD1. Germline V lookup: CDR1 LNHDA, CDR2 SQIVND (reference sequence). The J segment lost 6 bases and the V segment lost 1 base, leaving 4 bases of the junction unmatched. CDR3 size: 15 residues. The CDR3 loop is CASSIGSTGAGELFF. The CDR3 coding sequence is TGTGCCAGTAGTATAGGGTCGACAGGGGCCGGGGAGCTGTTTTTT.

This chain uses TRBV18 with TRBJ2-5; D ambiguous. The CDR3 totals 15 residues. Trimming stripped 0 bases from V and 0 bases from J, with 8 bases between. Germline V gives CDR1 KGHSH, CDR2 LQKENI. Here the CDR3 DNA reads TGTGCCAGCTCACCACCGATGGGGTACCAAGAGACCCAGTACTTC. Protein: CASSPPMGYQETQYF.

The chain has TRBV19 and TRBJ1-3; 8 bases are a match to TRBD1. CDR1 and CDR2 (germline): LNHDA, SQIVND (reference sequence). The V gene end was trimmed by 6 bases and the J gene end by 3 bases; junction bases not matched to a gene: 10. This CDR3 is 16 amino acids long. This chain's CDR3 is CASSRPGQANGNTIYF. The CDR3 DNA reads as TGTGCCAGTAGCCGACCGGGACAGGCGAATGGAAACACCATATATTTT.

The chain uses TRBV13 and TRBJ2-1, with TRBD2 matching 11 bases. CDR3 size: 15 residues. Germline CDR1 is PRHDT and CDR2 is FYEKMQ (reference sequence). Germline trimming cut 3 bases from V and 3 bases from J; bases unmatched to any gene: 1. CDR3 residues: CASSFTSGGYNEQFF. The CDR3 DNA follows: TGTGCCAGCAGCTTCACTAGCGGGGGCTACAATGAGCAGTTCTTC.

CDR3 coding DNA: TGTGCCAGCGACTCGGGGCGGTCCTACAATGAGCAGTTCTTC. Its translation is CASDSGRSYNEQFF. J is TRBJ2-1 and V is TRBV7-8, with D possibly called TRBD1 or TRBD2 (5 bases each). CDR1 and CDR2 from the germline V gene are SGHVS and FQNEAQ. CDR3 length equals 14 residues. Trimming stripped 8 bases from V and 1 base from J, with 12 bases between.